These 19 T cell receptor beta chains originate from one sample sequenced in a study of cytomegalovirus exposure and HLA in healthy donors. Assay: immunoSEQ multiplex PCR; the TCRdb copy retains only in-frame clones and omits some. Here the sample spans 60,000 to 70,000 clones, approximately 90% being singletons. Specimen: PBMCs. These receptors all stem from a woman in her late teens or twenties in good health and CMV-seronegative.

The gene calls are TRBV9 and TRBJ2-1; 7 nucleotides line up with TRBD2. Germline assignment: CDR1 SGDLS and CDR2 YYNGEE. This CDR3 has 14 amino acids. V was pared by 0 bases and J by 9 bases, with 6 bases of the junction left unmatched. The CDR3 reads CASSVGGGVGEQFF. The DNA for the CDR3 is TGTGCCAGCAGCGTAGGCGGGGGTGTTGGTGAGCAGTTCTTC.

This clone was detected once. The chain is built from TRBV6-5 and TRBJ2-1; TRBD1 aligns across 10 bases. Germline loops: CDR1 MNHEY, CDR2 SVGAGI. V dropped 2 bases and J dropped 14; count of bases not matched to a gene: 3. The CDR3 sequence is 12 residues long. The CDR3: CASSYTGQGKFF. CDR3 sequence (DNA): TGTGCCAGCAGTTACACGGGACAGGGGAAGTTCTTC.

This clone came up once. J is TRBJ2-3 and V is TRBV7-9; D uncertain. With 2 bases removed from V and 0 bases from J, the gap between germline ends came to 9 bases. This CDR3 is 15 amino acids long. Germline V CDR1 and CDR2: SEHNR, FQNEAQ (reference sequence). The CDR3 DNA reads TGTGCCAGCAGCTTACAGGCAGCAAGCACAGATACGCAGTATTTT. As protein: CASSLQAASTDTQYF. The variable domain in full, with the rest retrieved from reference TRBV7-9 and TRBJ2-3, is DTGVSQNPRHKITKRGQNVTFRCDPISEHNRLYWYRQTLGQGPEFLTYFQNEAQLEKSRLLSDRFSAERPKGSFSTLEIQRTEQGDSAMYLCASSLQAASTDTQYFGPGTRLTVL.

This chain uses TRBV28 with TRBJ2-3; D unclear. Trimming took 9 bases from V and 6 from J, leaving 13 bases between them. The germline CDR1 and CDR2 sequences are MDHEN and SYDVKM. The CDR3 sequence is 12 residues long. CDR3 protein: CASLTGSDTQYF. DNA for the CDR3: TGTGCCAGTTTAACCGGGTCGGATACGCAGTATTTT.

The chain carries TRBV2 and TRBJ2-7, with D maybe TRBD1 (5 bases). Trimming stripped 4 bases from V and 4 bases from J, with 14 bases between. The CDR3 has 14 residues. Germline CDR1 reads SNHLY; CDR2 reads FYNNEI. In nucleotides, the CDR3 is TGTGCCAGCAGTGTGGGAACAGGTCGATACGAGCAGTACTTC. Amino acids: CASSVGTGRYEQYF.

The gene calls are TRBV6-5 and TRBJ1-4; D is possibly TRBD1 (5 bases). Germline V gives CDR1 MNHEY, CDR2 SVGAGI. The germline V and J ends were trimmed by 0 bases and 6 bases, with 11 bases remaining between them. This CDR3 comprises 15 residues. CDR3 amino acids: CASSYSYRGDEKLFF. The DNA for the CDR3 is TGTGCCAGCAGTTACTCGTATAGGGGCGATGAAAAACTGTTTTTT.

This chain connects TRBV5-1 to TRBJ2-5, with 8 bases fitting TRBD1. Trimming cost V 4 bases and J 2 bases; bases outside gene matches: 7. In germline, CDR1 is SGHRS, CDR2 YFSETQ. The CDR3 consists of 15 residues. The CDR3 region has the DNA TGCGCCAGCAGCGCCCAGGGGGCGGGACAAGAGACCCAGTACTTC. It specifies CASSAQGAGQETQYF. The full variable domain, rest sourced from reference TRBV5-1 and TRBJ2-5, is KAGVTQTPRYLIKTRGQQVTLSCSPISGHRSVSWYQQTPGQGLQFLFEYFSETQRNKGNFPGRFSGRQFSNSRSEMNVSTLELGDSALYLCASSAQGAGQETQYFGPGTRLLVL.

V is TRBV6-1 and J is TRBJ1-6; D might be TRBD1 (5 bases). V lost 4 bases to trimming and J lost 0 bases, with 10 bases between them. CDR1 is MNHNS, CDR2 SASEGT, per germline. This CDR3 spans 16 amino acids. The CDR3 is CASSAGSRSYNSPLHF. Here the CDR3 DNA reads TGTGCCAGCAGTGCAGGGTCCCGCTCCTATAATTCACCCCTCCACTTT.

The V call is TRBV15, the J call TRBJ2-7, with 14 bases fitting TRBD2. The CDR3 loop spans 15 amino acids. Germline V CDR1 and CDR2: LNHNV, YYDKDF (reference sequence). Trimming at V came to 6 bases and at J to 6 bases, leaving 7 bases not matched to a gene. The CDR3 sequence is CATRAPGLAGVEQYF. As DNA, the CDR3 is TGTGCCACCAGAGCGCCGGGACTAGCGGGAGTCGAGCAGTACTTC.

The chain carries TRBV6-5 and TRBJ2-5; 7 bases are shared with TRBD1. Germline CDR1 MNHEY, CDR2 SVGAGI. This CDR3 is built from 15 residues. The V segment lost 5 bases and the J segment 1 base; nucleotides outside the gene matches: 7. The CDR3: CASSLTGVGQETQYF. CDR3 coding DNA: TGTGCCAGCAGTCTCACAGGGGTTGGCCAAGAGACCCAGTACTTC.

The chain links TRBV27 to TRBJ1-2, with 8 bases aligning to TRBD1. V lost 6 bases and J lost 4; bases outside the gene matches: 13. The CDR3 runs 16 residues. Germline CDR1 and CDR2: MNHEY and SMNVEV (reference sequence). CDR3 sequence reads: CASRRGGRGLGYGYTF. DNA for the CDR3: TGTGCCAGCAGGCGAGGGGGCAGGGGGCTAGGCTATGGCTACACCTTC.

The chain carries TRBV7-9 and TRBJ2-2; maybe TRBD1 (6 bases). Germline V gene sequence: CDR1 SEHNR, CDR2 FQNEAQ (reference sequence). Trimming took off 2 bases at V and 4 bases at J, with 11 bases between the two ends. The length of the CDR3 is 15 residues. CDR3 region: CASSLSGDLTGELFF. Here the CDR3 DNA reads TGTGCCAGCAGCTTATCAGGGGACCTCACCGGGGAGCTGTTTTTT.

The chain recombines TRBV7-3 with TRBJ1-1; D remains unclear. The ends were cut back, 2 bases at V and 0 bases at J, with 10 bases in the middle. The V gene's germline CDR1 is SGHTA and CDR2 FQGTGA. The CDR3 has 15 residues. The CDR3 sequence: CASSLSSGMNTEAFF. The CDR3 nucleotides read TGTGCCAGCAGCTTATCATCCGGTATGAACACTGAAGCTTTCTTT.

This clone was seen more than once but under ten times. The rearrangement uses TRBV19 and TRBJ2-1, with 12 bases lining up with TRBD2. In germline, CDR1 is LNHDA, CDR2 SQIVND (reference sequence). With 10 bases clipped from V and 7 bases from J, the junction kept 8 bases outside the gene matches. The CDR3 has 14 amino acids. The CDR3 nucleotides read TGTGCCACCCTTGGACTAGCGGGACAGAATGAGCAGTTCTTC. Amino acid sequence: CATLGLAGQNEQFF.

This clone occurred once. The chain is built from TRBV19 and TRBJ2-2, with D tentatively TRBD1 (5 bases). This CDR3 is built from 12 residues. Per the germline V gene, CDR1 is LNHDA and CDR2 is SQIVND (reference sequence). The germline V and J ends were trimmed by 5 bases and 8 bases, with 9 bases remaining between them. In DNA, the CDR3 is TGTGCCAGTAGTTTCAGGGAAGGGGAGCTGTTTTTT. Translating gives CASSFREGELFF.

The rearrangement uses TRBV9 and TRBJ2-2; no firm D call. The CDR3 consists of 13 residues. V dropped 4 bases and J dropped 6 bases, with 10 bases sitting between them. CDR1 is SGDLS and CDR2 is YYNGEE in the germline V gene. The CDR3: CASSSSFPGELFF. CDR3 coding DNA: TGTGCCAGCAGCTCCAGTTTTCCCGGGGAGCTGTTTTTT.

The CDR3 DNA reads as TGTGCCAGTAGTATAGGTAGCGGGGGGCCTGCAGATACGCAGTATTTT. Its protein is CASSIGSGGPADTQYF. This chain connects TRBV19 to TRBJ2-3, with 10 positions matching TRBD2. The CDR3 contains 16 residues. Germline CDR1 reads LNHDA; CDR2 reads SQIVND (reference sequence). Trimming cost V 1 base and J 4 bases; bases outside gene matches: 5. The full variable domain, in which reference TRBV19 and TRBJ2-3 provide the parts outside the CDR3, is DGGITQSPKYLFRKEGQNVTLSCEQNLNHDAMYWYRQDPGQGLRLIYYSQIVNDFQKGDIAEGYSVSREKKESFPLTVTSAQKNPTAFYLCASSIGSGGPADTQYFGPGTRLTVL.

V usage is TRBV19 and J usage is TRBJ2-5; D is undetermined. Germline CDR1 is LNHDA and CDR2 is SQIVND (reference sequence). This CDR3 has 12 amino acids. V lost 3 bases and J 2 bases, leaving 4 bases between the germline ends. CDR3 in DNA: TGTGCCAGTAGTATCGGTCAAGAGACCCAGTACTTC. Translating it yields CASSIGQETQYF.

V usage is TRBV21-1 and J usage is TRBJ1-6; whether TRBD1, the table's D call, matches the DNA was not checked. TRBV21-1 is shown as a pseudogene. The length of the CDR3 is 13 residues. CDR3 sequence: CASISGRRSPLHF. The CDR3 nucleotides are TGTGCCAGCATTTCAGGGCGAAGGTCACCCCTCCACTTT.